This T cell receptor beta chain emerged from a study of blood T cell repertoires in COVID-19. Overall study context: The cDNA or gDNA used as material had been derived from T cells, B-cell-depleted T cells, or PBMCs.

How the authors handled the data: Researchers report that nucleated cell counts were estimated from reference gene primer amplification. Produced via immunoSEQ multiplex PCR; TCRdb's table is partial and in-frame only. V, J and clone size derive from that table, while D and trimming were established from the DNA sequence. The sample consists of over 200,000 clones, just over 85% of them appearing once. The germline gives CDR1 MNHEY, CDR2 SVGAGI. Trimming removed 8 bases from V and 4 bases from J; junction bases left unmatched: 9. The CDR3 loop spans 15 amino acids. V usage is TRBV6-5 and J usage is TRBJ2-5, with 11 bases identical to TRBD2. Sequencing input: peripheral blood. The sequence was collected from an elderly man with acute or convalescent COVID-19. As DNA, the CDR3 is TGTGCCAGCCTAGCGGGAGGAAGAGGGCGAGAGACCCAGTACTTC. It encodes CASLAGGRGRETQYF.